The 12 T cell receptor beta chains presented below share a single source sample, sequenced in a study of cytomegalovirus exposure and HLA in healthy donors listed by TCRdb under 2017. Library method: the immunoSEQ multiplex PCR assay. For the multiplex PCR, a mixture combining 60 forward primers for TCR Vbeta segments and 13 reverse primers for TCR Jbeta segments was used. TCRdb took this table from immuneACCESS and kept in-frame rearrangements with V and J called. Such tables lack part of the clones; where checked against another copy, unresolved V genes explain under half of the gap, and the rest is unexplained. The sample includes 60,000 or so clones, with over 75% observed a single time. Clones ranked in the top ten supply about 10% of the sample. The sequenced sample consisted of PBMCs. The origin of the receptors is a female donor in good health and CMV-seronegative.

Concerning this clone: Distinct nucleotide sequences in the sample also encode this CDR3. The chain links TRBV11-2 to TRBJ1-2, with TRBD1 matching over 10 bases. V lost 3 bases, J lost 6 bases, and 1 base stayed unmatched. Germline assignment: CDR1 SGHAT and CDR2 FQNNGV. The CDR3 is made up of 13 amino acids. The CDR3 DNA reads TGTGCCAGCAGCTTGGGGACAGGGGATGGCTACACCTTC. The encoded protein is CASSLGTGDGYTF.

This chain links TRBV25-1 with TRBJ1-3, with 7 bases that match TRBD1. V lost 6 bases, J lost 0 bases, and 14 bases stayed unmatched. The CDR3 consists of 18 residues. Germline CDR1 and CDR2: MGHDK and SYGVNS. In nucleotides, the CDR3 is TGTGCCAGCAGCCCCGGGACAGTGAACTCTCCCTCTGGAAACACCATATATTTT. This sequence encodes CASSPGTVNSPSGNTIYF.

This clone appeared a few times. CDR3 protein: CASSIQGGTADTQYF. The DNA for the CDR3 is TGTGCCAGTAGTATTCAGGGAGGGACCGCAGATACGCAGTATTTT. V usage is TRBV19 and J usage is TRBJ2-3; 7 bases agree with TRBD2. This CDR3 contains 15 residues. The germline V gene encodes CDR1 LNHDA and CDR2 SQIVND (reference sequence). V shed 3 bases, J shed 4 bases, and the junction held 7 bases outside the gene matches.

The chain joins TRBV9 to TRBJ2-5; 8 bases map to TRBD1. The J call may be incorrect, as the DNA end agrees better with TRBJ2-7. Germline V CDR1 and CDR2: SGDLS, YYNGEE. The CDR3 sequence is 17 residues long. In DNA, the CDR3 is TGTGCCAGCAGCGTGGCCTCCGGGACAGGCTCCGGGTACGAGCAGTACTTC. This gives the protein CASSVASGTGSGYEQYF.

The chain couples TRBV27 to TRBJ2-7; D not resolved. The V end lost 5 bases, the J end lost 3 bases, and 11 bases lay between the germline ends. The CDR3 consists of 13 residues. Germline V gene sequence: CDR1 MNHEY, CDR2 SMNVEV (reference sequence). The CDR3, as DNA: TGTGCCAGCAGTGTGGGTGGCGGCTACGAGCAGTACTTC. Its protein product is CASSVGGGYEQYF.

This clone has only one observation. CDR3 DNA sequence: TGTGCCAGCAGTCAGGGGTATGGCTATGGCTACACCTTC. This sequence encodes CASSQGYGYGYTF. V and J are TRBV7-6 and TRBJ1-2, with D perhaps TRBD1 (6 bases). The germline CDR1 and CDR2 sequences are SGHVS and FNYEAQ. Trimming cost V 6 bases and J 4 bases, with 12 bases left between them. CDR3 length: 13 residues.

V gene TRBV29-1 combines with J gene TRBJ2-3; 10 bases map to TRBD2. V trimming: 2 bases; J trimming: 4 bases; junction bases outside the gene matches: 9. The V gene's germline CDR1 is SQVTM and CDR2 ANQGSEA. The CDR3 totals 16 residues. The CDR3 is CSVESGAGGGADTQYF. The DNA of the CDR3 is TGCAGCGTTGAATCGGGAGCGGGAGGGGGGGCAGATACGCAGTATTTT.

The chain recombines TRBV6-6 with TRBJ1-5, with 7 bases lining up with TRBD1. The J segment lost 0 bases and the V segment lost 2 bases, leaving 4 bases of the junction unmatched. The CDR3 length is 16 residues. Germline V gene sequence: CDR1 MNHNY, CDR2 SVGAGI (reference sequence). CDR3 sequence: CASSYRQGVSNQPQHF. The CDR3 DNA reads as TGTGCCAGCAGTTACCGACAGGGAGTTAGCAATCAGCCCCAGCATTTT.

V usage is TRBV6-5 and J usage is TRBJ1-1, with 8 bases fitting TRBD1. Per the germline V gene, CDR1 is MNHEY and CDR2 is SVGAGI. With V trimmed by 5 bases and J by 1 base, 6 bases remained unmatched. The CDR3 is made up of 15 amino acids. CDR3 in amino acids: CASSRTGSGNTEAFF. The CDR3 nucleotides read TGTGCCAGCAGTCGGACAGGGTCCGGGAACACTGAAGCTTTCTTT.

The V and J genes are TRBV7-3 and TRBJ2-3; D unclear. The length of the CDR3 is 13 residues. Looked up from germline, CDR1 is SGHTA and CDR2 is FQGTGA. The V and J ends lost 4 bases and 2 bases respectively, with 7 bases between them. CDR3 region: CASSSEITDTQYF. The CDR3, as DNA: TGTGCCAGCAGCTCCGAGATCACAGATACGCAGTATTTT.

This chain uses TRBV5-1 with TRBJ2-1; maybe TRBD1 (6 bases). Germline CDR1 and CDR2: SGHRS and YFSETQ. The CDR3 totals 14 residues. With 0 bases removed from V and 10 bases from J, the gap between germline ends came to 14 bases. CDR3 region: CASSLDRVIREQFF. DNA for the CDR3: TGCGCCAGCAGCTTGGACAGGGTAATAAGGGAGCAGTTCTTC. The full variable domain, in which reference TRBV5-1 and TRBJ2-1 provide the parts outside the CDR3, is KAGVTQTPRYLIKTRGQQVTLSCSPISGHRSVSWYQQTPGQGLQFLFEYFSETQRNKGNFPGRFSGRQFSNSRSEMNVSTLELGDSALYLCASSLDRVIREQFFGPGTRLTVL.

With regard to this clone: Other DNA sequences in the same sample also yield this CDR3. The chain is built from TRBV18 and TRBJ2-5; D possibly corresponds to TRBD2 (5 bases). Looked up from germline, CDR1 is KGHSH and CDR2 is LQKENI. Trimming stripped 0 bases from V and 5 bases from J, with 7 bases between. The CDR3 spans 13 residues. CDR3 nucleotide sequence: TGTGCCAGCTCACCACCAGGCGGGGAGACCCAGTACTTC. Protein: CASSPPGGETQYF. Looking up the rest from reference TRBV18 and TRBJ2-5 gives the full variable domain: NAGVMQNPRHLVRRRGQEARLRCSPMKGHSHVYWYRQLPEEGLKFMVYLQKENIIDESGMPKERFSAEFPKEGPSILRIQQVVRGDSAAYFCASSPPGGETQYFGPGTRLLVL.